Listed here are 15 T cell receptor beta chains from one sample, sequenced in a study of cytomegalovirus exposure and HLA in healthy donors. The PCR contained 60 Vbeta and 13 Jbeta primers. TCRdb's copy holds only in-frame clones and misses some; the assay was immunoSEQ multiplex PCR. The data show some 150,000 clones, with around two thirds seen just once and 2.5% to 3% held by the top ten. Sequencing was done on a sample of PBMCs. These receptors originate from a middle-aged man in good health and CMV-seronegative.

The chain recombines TRBV20-1 with TRBJ1-4; D might be TRBD1 (5 bases). V was pared by 5 bases and J by 8 bases, with 9 bases between. The germline V gene has CDR1 DFQATT and CDR2 SNEGSKA (reference sequence). The CDR3 has 11 amino acids. CDR3 bases: TGCAGTGCTCTCCGGACAGAAAAACTGTTTTTT. Amino acid sequence: CSALRTEKLFF.

The count of this clone is one. The chain has TRBV18 and TRBJ1-1; 7 bases match TRBD1. The CDR3 has 16 amino acids. Germline CDR1 and CDR2: KGHSH and LQKENI. V lost 2 bases to trimming and J lost 0 bases; unmatched junction nucleotides: 6. CDR3: CASSPKGTAMNTEAFF. The CDR3 nucleotides read TGTGCCAGCTCACCAAAAGGGACAGCGATGAACACTGAAGCTTTCTTT.

This clone was detected a few times. CDR3 sequence: CASSLGGDKTFSAFF. The CDR3 nucleotides read TGTGCCAGCAGCTTAGGGGGAGATAAGACTTTTTCGGCTTTCTTT. The chain joins TRBV11-1 to TRBJ1-1; D is undetermined. The CDR3 covers 15 residues. V lost 1 base and J 11 bases, leaving 20 bases between the germline ends. Germline values: CDR1 SGHAT, CDR2 FQDESV (reference sequence). Full variable domain (rest looked up from reference TRBV11-1 and TRBJ1-1): EAEVAQSPRYKITEKSQAVAFWCDPISGHATLYWYRQILGQGPELLVQFQDESVVDDSQLPKDRFSAERLKGVDSTLKIQPAELGDSAMYLCASSLGGDKTFSAFFGQGTRLTVV.

The gene calls are TRBV10-3 and TRBJ1-2; D uncertain. V lost 3 bases and J 3 bases, leaving 8 bases between the germline ends. Per the germline V gene, CDR1 is ENHRY and CDR2 is SYGVKD. The CDR3 extends over 13 amino acids. For the CDR3, the DNA is TGTGCCATCAGTGATGTGAGCTACTATGGCTACACCTTC. This sequence encodes CAISDVSYYGYTF.

This chain joins TRBV28 and TRBJ2-7, with D perhaps TRBD1 (6 bases). Germline lookup yields CDR1 MDHEN and CDR2 SYDVKM. The CDR3 contains 13 residues. The germline V and J ends were trimmed by 6 bases and 3 bases, with 12 bases remaining between them. CDR3 sequence: CASSGQINYEQYF. The CDR3 DNA sequence: TGTGCCAGCAGCGGACAGATTAACTACGAGCAGTACTTC. The variable domain in full, with the rest retrieved from reference TRBV28 and TRBJ2-7, is DVKVTQSSRYLVKRTGEKVFLECVQDMDHENMFWYRQDPGLGLRLIYFSYDVKMKEKGDIPEGYSVSREKKERFSLILESASTNQTSMYLCASSGQINYEQYFGPGTRLTVT.

This clone was counted once. The rearrangement links TRBV28 to TRBJ2-6; TRBD1 aligns across 7 bases. From germline, CDR1 is MDHEN and CDR2 SYDVKM. With V trimmed by 6 bases and J by 3 bases, 14 bases remained unmatched. CDR3 length equals 18 residues. In nucleotides, the CDR3 is TGTGCCAGCAGCCGACAGGGTATTACGGGATTTGGGGCCAACGTCCTGACTTTC. Translating gives CASSRQGITGFGANVLTF.

The chain links TRBV6-6 to TRBJ2-5, with 7 positions matching TRBD2. There are 13 residues in the CDR3. The junction had 4 bases not matched to a gene; V was cut back by 4 bases and J by 5 bases. Germline CDR1 and CDR2: MNHNY and SVGAGI (reference sequence). The CDR3: CASSSTAGETQYF. The CDR3 DNA is TGTGCCAGCAGTTCAACAGCGGGGGAGACCCAGTACTTC.

This sequence joins TRBV2 and TRBJ2-2; D may be TRBD1 (5 bases). V lost 7 bases to trimming and J lost 4 bases, with 19 bases between them. The CDR3 extends over 16 amino acids. The germline CDR1 and CDR2 sequences are SNHLY and FYNNEI. CDR3 nucleotides: TGTGCCAGCAAAGTCTCAGGGTTTGGCTCCACCGGGGAGCTGTTTTTT. Its protein product is CASKVSGFGSTGELFF.

CDR3 amino acids: CASREYLREKLFF. In DNA form, the CDR3 reads TGTGCCAGCAGGGAGTATTTACGTGAAAAACTGTTTTTT. The rearrangement joins TRBV6-6 to TRBJ1-4; no definite D call. Trimming stripped 6 bases from V and 7 bases from J, with 12 bases between. CDR1 is MNHNY, CDR2 SVGAGI, per germline (reference sequence). The CDR3 has 13 residues.

The gene calls are TRBV15 and TRBJ2-7; 10 bases line up with TRBD1. J was trimmed by 4 bases and V by 3 bases; bases with no gene match: 3. The CDR3 has 14 amino acids. CDR1 LNHNV and CDR2 YYDKDF come from the germline V gene (reference sequence). The CDR3 sequence is CATSSGQGGYEQYF. DNA of the CDR3: TGTGCCACCAGCAGCGGACAGGGGGGTTACGAGCAGTACTTC.

This rearrangement joins TRBV25-1 to TRBJ1-2; D call uncertain. V dropped 3 bases and J dropped 0 bases, with 8 bases sitting between them. CDR3 length: 14 amino acids. Germline V lookup: CDR1 MGHDK, CDR2 SYGVNS. CDR3 nucleotides: TGTGCCAGCAGTGACCCAGAAGCTAACTATGGCTACACCTTC. Its protein is CASSDPEANYGYTF.

This clone occurred a few times. The chain employs TRBV6-7 and TRBJ2-2; the match to TRBD1 covers 10 bases. TRBV6-7 belongs to the ORF category, with a function that is uncertain. CDR3 length equals 19 residues. V shed 9 bases and J 6 bases; nucleotides not matched to a gene: 22. For the CDR3, the DNA is TGTGCCAGTAGTGGCCATTGCCGGACAGGGGGAAGTTGGTCCGGGGAGCTGTTTTTT. As protein: CASSGHCRTGGSWSGELFF.

This clone was seen a single time. This sequence joins TRBV30 and TRBJ2-3; 15 bases agree with TRBD2. J gave up 0 bases and V 4 bases, and 11 bases lay outside the gene matches. CDR3 length: 19 residues. Germline V gives CDR1 GTSNPN, CDR2 SVGIG (reference sequence). The DNA for the CDR3 is TGTGCCTGGACCTCGGGACTAGCGGGAGGTCCTTCAAGCACAGATACGCAGTATTTT. Encoded protein: CAWTSGLAGGPSSTDTQYF. The variable domain in full, completed from reference TRBV30 and TRBJ2-3, reads SQTIHQWPATLVQPVGSPLSLECTVEGTSNPNLYWYRQAAGRGLQLLFYSVGIGQISSEVPQNLSASRPQDRQFILSSKKLLLSDSGFYLCAWTSGLAGGPSSTDTQYFGPGTRLTVL.

The V and J genes are TRBV6-5 and TRBJ2-7, with 12 bases lining up with TRBD1. Germline CDR1 and CDR2: MNHEY and SVGAGI. With V trimmed by 7 bases and J by 5 bases, 9 bases remained unmatched. This CDR3 has 15 amino acids. This CDR3 reads CASNSGGTGGDEQYF. Written as DNA, the CDR3 is TGTGCCAGCAACTCCGGTGGGACAGGGGGCGACGAGCAGTACTTC.

The rearrangement joins TRBV10-2 to TRBJ2-5; 7 nucleotides agree with TRBD2. In germline, CDR1 is WSHSY, CDR2 SAAADI. The junction had 7 bases not matched to a gene; V was cut back by 6 bases and J by 3 bases. The CDR3 loop spans 14 amino acids. The CDR3 DNA is TGCGCCAGCAGAGCCGGGACTAAAAAAGAGACCCAGTACTTC. This sequence encodes CASRAGTKKETQYF.